The following is a T cell receptor beta chain sequence with its context. Its antigen remains undetermined. No much larger clone is present one base from it, and per-base qualities are unavailable. Trimming leaves V shorter by 5 bases and J shorter by 2 bases, with the junction holding 1 base beyond the gene matches. Reading the germline V gene (reference sequence) gives CDR1 LNHDA and CDR2 SQIVND. The CDR3 runs 14 residues from the cysteine to the phenylalanine. Just CDR3 DNA is preserved here, 42 bases in frame from base 1. This entry belongs to a study of T cell responses to AZD1222 COVID-19 vaccine listed by TCRdb under 2021. For the wider study: AZD1222 recipients with second doses at about 4 weeks or about 12 weeks were pooled, because spike-specific TCR depth and breadth did not differ between schedules. A total of just over 230 trial participants underwent TCR sequencing, of whom 200 to 220 had received two doses of AZD1222 and 26 had received two doses of the MenACWY control vaccine. Trial participants were enrolled into age subgroups of 18-55, 56-69 and 70-plus years, which contained about 160, 30 and 59 TCR-sequenced participants, respectively.

On the study overall, not on this receptor specifically: Conclusions about previously exposed vaccinees were limited because only a handful of AZD1222 recipients were SARS-CoV-2 seropositive at baseline. The whole spike protein was spanned by vaccine-associated CD4 TCRs, and dominant responses were seen in regions 160-218 and 743-854. Nearly half of unique spike-specific TCRs reportedly recognized epitopes outside regions mutated in the B.1.351 and B.1.1.7 variants. Participants were mostly white British, with more females than males. The authors suggested clonal diversity may have been underestimated. The 56-69-year group was small, and its depth increase did not reach significance, likely because of low power. Because no day 14 peak-response samples were available, the repertoires could be characterized only after the peak T cell response. After two AZD1222 doses, spike-specific TCR breadth and depth were significantly higher than at day 0 and than in MenACWY recipients.

The CDR3 regions of human TCRbeta chains were subjected to immunosequencing. As for the original processing: Repertoire TCRs were checked for matches against a reference library of SARS-CoV-2-specific TCRs that had been generated using the MIRA antigen-specificity platform. Breadth meant the fraction of unique TCRs that were SARS-CoV-2-associated, whereas depth meant the fraction of total T cells that were SARS-CoV-2-associated. Using the MIRA data, each spike-specific TCR was mapped to the spike region that the TCR reacts to and placed in a CD4 or CD8 class. Log10-transformed breadth and depth values were compared by one-way ANOVA with Sidak's multiple comparisons tests. Entries here come from immuneACCESS through TCRdb and include only in-frame sequences with V and J called. Some clones fail to appear in such tables; in the studies checked, an unresolved V gene covers under half of the shortfall, and the cause of the remainder is unknown. V and J calls and clone size follow that table, whereas D and trimming were derived from the DNA. Counted in this sample were roughly 190,000 clones; approximately 92% of them appeared once. The ten largest clones take up about 1.2% of the sample.

Interpreted using the paper, the time point label stands for: baseline before first vaccination. The vaccinee samples were drawn from two UK trials, COV001 and COV002, one of which was a single-blind randomized controlled phase 2/3 trial testing AZD1222 (ChAdOx1 nCoV-19) in healthy adults. Trial participant PBMC samples were collected at day 0 and day 28 after the second dose for TCRbeta chain sequencing. Specimen: peripheral blood, collected on day 0 of AZD1222 vaccination. This chain joins TRBV19 to TRBJ1-3, with 9 junctional bases fitting TRBD1. This sequence originates from an adult in good health. In nucleotide form, the sequence is TGTGCCAGTAGTCGGACAGGGGCTGGAAACACCATATATTTT. Translated, this is CASSRTGAGNTIYF.